The 15 T cell receptor beta chains listed next were all sequenced from one sample in a study of blood T cells in healthy people across ages. Using a J-beta primer mix together with a sample-barcoded 5' primer, a second PCR was run for roughly 7 to 12 cycles. TCRdb itself ran the 5' RACE reads through MiXCR, one entry per CDR3 protein. There are about 1.4 million distinct CDR3 sequences in the sample; approximately 60% occur only once, and 6.5% to 8.5% lies in the top ten. Material: blood. Receptor source: a man in his late teens or twenties in good health.

This clonotype came up a few times. This CDR3 reads CASSGSGPNEQFF. CDR3 nucleotide sequence: TGTGCCAGCAGCGGGAGTGGACCGAATGAGCAGTTCTTC. The chain couples TRBV12-3 or TRBV12-4 to TRBJ2-1; D might be TRBD2 (6 bases). Deletions cut 6 bases from V and 7 bases from J, with 13 bases between. The CDR3 runs to 13 residues.

The V gene is TRBV4-1, the J gene TRBJ2-7; TRBD1 matches at 9 bases. The CDR3 spans 16 residues. Trimming cost V 4 bases and J 2 bases; bases outside gene matches: 9. Germline values: CDR1 MGHRA, CDR2 YSYEKL. CDR3 residues: CASSPFPRQGAYEQYF. CDR3 DNA sequence: TGCGCCAGCAGCCCTTTTCCGCGACAGGGGGCCTACGAGCAGTACTTC.

Only a few counts were recorded for this clonotype. V is TRBV10-3 and J is TRBJ1-1, with D hard to call. The V end lost 8 bases, the J end lost 8 bases, and 12 bases lay between the germline ends. The CDR3 length is 11 residues. Germline V gene lookup returns CDR1 ENHRY and CDR2 SYGVKD. The CDR3 DNA reads TGTGCCATCTCGAGAGGGCAAGAAGCTTTCTTT. Its translation is CAISRGQEAFF.

This chain joins TRBV20-1 and TRBJ1-5; no definite D call. The CDR3 spans 17 residues. V shed 0 bases and J shed 0 bases, with 15 bases lying between them. Germline V lookup: CDR1 DFQATT, CDR2 SNEGSKA (reference sequence). DNA of the CDR3: TGCAGTGCTAGAGATTGGGAGAGGGCAGATAGCAATCAGCCCCAGCATTTT. Translated: CSARDWERADSNQPQHF.

This clonotype has a handful of counts. The V and J genes are TRBV4-1 and TRBJ2-5; no clear D gene. This CDR3 spans 14 amino acids. The V gene lost 3 bases and the J gene lost 6 bases, with 14 bases spanning the gap. Germline V gene data show CDR1 as MGHRA and CDR2 as YSYEKL. Here the CDR3 DNA reads TGCGCCAGCAGCCAGCCCGGTCAAGCGAAGACCCAGTACTTC. Amino acids: CASSQPGQAKTQYF.

The chain links TRBV28 to TRBJ1-2; D remains ambiguous. The V end lost 7 bases, the J end lost 8 bases, and 17 bases lay between the germline ends. Germline CDR1 reads MDHEN; CDR2 reads SYDVKM. CDR3 size: 13 residues. CDR3 nucleotides: TGTGCCAGCACCCACGGAGGTATGAACGGCTACACCTTC. Translated: CASTHGGMNGYTF.

V usage is TRBV25-1 and J usage is TRBJ1-2; D is unresolved. The CDR3 is 14 amino acids. The ends were cut back, 1 base at V and 5 bases at J, with 11 bases in the middle. CDR1 is MGHDK, CDR2 SYGVNS, per germline. CDR3 loop: CASSEWALDYGYTF. The CDR3 bases are TGTGCCAGCAGTGAATGGGCACTAGATTATGGCTACACCTTC.

This chain connects TRBV20-1 to TRBJ2-1; D is possibly TRBD2 (5 bases). This CDR3 spans 17 amino acids. Germline V gene sequence: CDR1 DFQATT, CDR2 SNEGSKA (reference sequence). The V and J ends lost 5 bases and 3 bases respectively, with 23 bases between them. CDR3 amino acids: CSAPIAGPLGDYNEQFF. The DNA of the CDR3 is TGCAGTGCTCCGATTGCGGGCCCCCTTGGGGACTACAATGAGCAGTTCTTC.

The V and J genes are TRBV7-2 and TRBJ2-3, with 9 bases aligning to TRBD2. The length of the CDR3 is 17 residues. Germline values: CDR1 SGHTA, CDR2 FQGNSA. J lost 4 bases, V lost 3 bases, and 11 bases had no gene match. CDR3 in amino acids: CASSFRGLAIGADTQYF. The CDR3, as DNA: TGTGCCAGCAGCTTCCGCGGACTAGCGATTGGTGCAGATACGCAGTATTTT.

A note on this clonotype: The CDR3 does not end in the conserved phenylalanine or tryptophan, so this is likely a read error. V and J are TRBV3-1 and TRBJ2-1, with D perhaps TRBD2 (5 bases). This CDR3 has 12 residues. V shed 2 bases and J shed 7 bases, with 6 bases lying between them. The V gene's germline CDR1 is LGHDT and CDR2 YNNKEL (reference sequence). CDR3 sequence reads: CASSQTGNEQFS. In nucleotides, the CDR3 is TGTGCCAGCAGCCAAACGGGGAATGAGCAGTTCTCC.

This clonotype was recorded only once. V is TRBV11-2 and J is TRBJ2-1; TRBD2 aligns across 11 bases. The CDR3 has 16 residues. The V segment lost 6 bases and the J segment 5 bases; nucleotides outside the gene matches: 9. CDR1 is SGHAT and CDR2 is FQNNGV in the germline V gene. CDR3 loop: CASRMLGLAANNEQFF. Written as DNA, the CDR3 is TGTGCCAGCAGGATGTTGGGACTAGCGGCAAACAATGAGCAGTTCTTC.

This clonotype was observed a handful of times. The rearrangement links TRBV28 to TRBJ2-3, with D hard to call. The CDR3 has 13 residues. V shed 6 bases and J shed 2 bases, with 9 bases lying between them. CDR1 and CDR2 (germline): MDHEN, SYDVKM. As DNA, the CDR3 is TGTGCCAGCAGACCGACTGCCACAGATACGCAGTATTTT. This translates into CASRPTATDTQYF.

CDR3 nucleotides: TGTGCCAGCAGCGTTTCCCAGGGTCATGAGCAGTTCTTC. Translated: CASSVSQGHEQFF. The chain uses TRBV7-9 and TRBJ2-1; D might be TRBD1 (5 bases). The V end was cut by 5 bases, the J end by 8 bases, with 13 bases between. The CDR3 contains 13 residues. Looked up from germline, CDR1 is SEHNR and CDR2 is FQNEAQ (reference sequence).

This clonotype was seen a handful of times. The gene calls are TRBV6-5 and TRBJ1-5, with D possibly being TRBD1 (5 bases). V was cut by 10 bases and J by 1 base, with 11 bases left in between. CDR1 is MNHEY, CDR2 SVGAGI, per germline. The CDR3 sequence is 13 residues long. CDR3 amino acids: CATGGASNQPQHF. The DNA for the CDR3 is TGTGCCACCGGGGGTGCGAGCAATCAGCCCCAGCATTTT.

The V and J genes are TRBV28 and TRBJ2-7; D unclear. With 4 bases removed from V and 3 bases from J, the gap between germline ends came to 19 bases. This CDR3 has 16 amino acids. CDR1 and CDR2 from the germline V gene are MDHEN and SYDVKM. The CDR3 nucleotides read TGTGCCAGCAGTTCCATCACGGGTCTTAAGAGCTACGAGCAGTACTTC. This sequence encodes CASSSITGLKSYEQYF.